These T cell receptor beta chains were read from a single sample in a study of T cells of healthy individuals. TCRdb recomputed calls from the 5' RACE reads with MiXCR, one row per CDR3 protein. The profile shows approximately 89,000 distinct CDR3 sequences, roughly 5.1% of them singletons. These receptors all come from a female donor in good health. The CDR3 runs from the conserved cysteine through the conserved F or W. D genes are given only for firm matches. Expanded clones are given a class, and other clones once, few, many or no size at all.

DNA: TGTGCCAGCAGTCCCACTAGCGGAGCCTACAATGAGCAGTTCTTC
CDR3: CASSPTSGAYNEQFF
size: many
D: TRBD2
J: TRBJ2-1
V: TRBV28

DNA: TGTGCCAGCAGGAAAAGTAGCGCGAACACCGGGGAGCTGTTTTTT
CDR3: CASRKSSANTGELFF
size: many
D: .
J: TRBJ2-2
V: TRBV2

DNA: TGTGCCAGCAGCGGGAGACTAGCGGGTGCATCCTACGAGCAGTACTTC
CDR3: CASSGRLAGASYEQYF
size: .
D: TRBD2
J: TRBJ2-7
V: TRBV7-9

DNA: TGTGCCAGCAGCTTGGACTACGAATTGGATGAGCAGTTCTTC
CDR3: CASSLDYELDEQFF
size: many
D: .
J: TRBJ2-1
V: TRBV5-4

DNA: TGCAGTGCCCGACTAGCGGCCTCCTACGAGCAGTACTTC
CDR3: CSARLAASYEQYF
size: many
D: TRBD2
J: TRBJ2-7
V: TRBV20-1

DNA: TGTGCCAGCAGCTTGGAACCCACCTTTGCCCTCAGACAGGGGGCTAGCACAGATACGCAGTATTTT
CDR3: CASSLEPTFALRQGASTDTQYF
size: many
D: TRBD1
J: TRBJ2-3
V: TRBV7-9

DNA: TGTGCCAGCAGTGTTCGGTCCGAGAACACTGAAGCTTTCTTT
CDR3: CASSVRSENTEAFF
size: few
D: .
J: TRBJ1-1
V: TRBV2

DNA: TGTGCCAGCAGCGTAGTCAGCGGGGTCACAGATACGCAGTATTTT
CDR3: CASSVVSGVTDTQYF
size: many
D: TRBD2
J: TRBJ2-3
V: TRBV9

DNA: TGTGCCAGCAGTTTAGGTCGGGGCTCTGGGTACGAGCAGTACTTC
CDR3: CASSLGRGSGYEQYF
size: many
D: .
J: TRBJ2-7
V: TRBV27

DNA: TGTGCCAGCAGCCTCACAGGGAGGCGCGAGCAGTACTTC
CDR3: CASSLTGRREQYF
size: .
D: .
J: TRBJ2-7
V: TRBV5-4

DNA: TGTGCCAGCAGCCGACAGGACCACACCGGGGAGCTGTTTTTT
CDR3: CASSRQDHTGELFF
size: few
D: .
J: TRBJ2-2
V: TRBV3-1

DNA: TGTGCCAGCAGCTTAGTTCATAGTGGACAGGGACGGACCGGGGAGCTGTTTTTT
CDR3: CASSLVHSGQGRTGELFF
size: .
D: TRBD1
J: TRBJ2-2
V: TRBV11-1

DNA: TGTGCCAGCTCACCACCGAGAGGGGACCACTATGGCTACACCTTC
CDR3: CASSPPRGDHYGYTF
size: few
D: .
J: TRBJ1-2
V: TRBV18

DNA: TGCAGTGTAGACAGAAGGGATAACTATGGCTACACCTTC
CDR3: CSVDRRDNYGYTF
size: many
D: .
J: TRBJ1-2
V: TRBV29-1

DNA: TGTGCCAGCAGCTTAGGGGGGCAGACCTACGAGCAGTACTTC
CDR3: CASSLGGQTYEQYF
size: many
D: .
J: TRBJ2-7
V: TRBV7-9

DNA: TGTGCCAGCAGTGATCTAGGTAATGAGCAGTTCTTC
CDR3: CASSDLGNEQFF
size: few
D: .
J: TRBJ2-1
V: TRBV6-6

DNA: TGTGCCAGCAGTTCCCCCGGGACAGGGCCCAATCAGCCCCAGCATTTT
CDR3: CASSSPGTGPNQPQHF
size: many
D: TRBD1
J: TRBJ1-5
V: TRBV12-3/TRBV12-4

DNA: TGTGCCAGCAGTTTCACCGGACAGGGTTACGATCAGCCCCAGCATTTT
CDR3: CASSFTGQGYDQPQHF
size: few
D: TRBD1
J: TRBJ1-5
V: TRBV28

DNA: TGCAGCGCCAAGGCGACAGACGAAGCTTTCTTT
CDR3: CSAKATDEAFF
size: many
D: .
J: TRBJ1-1
V: TRBV29-1

DNA: TGTGCCAGCAGCTGGACAGGGGGCCTAGGAGGCTACACCTTC
CDR3: CASSWTGGLGGYTF
size: many
D: TRBD1
J: TRBJ1-2
V: TRBV27

DNA: TGCGCCAGCAGCTACACCTCCGGGACCCCGGAGGAGCAGTACTTC
CDR3: CASSYTSGTPEEQYF
size: many
D: .
J: TRBJ2-7
V: TRBV5-1

DNA: TGCGCCAGCAGCCAACTATACAATGAGCAGTTCTTC
CDR3: CASSQLYNEQFF
size: many
D: .
J: TRBJ2-1
V: TRBV4-1

DNA: TGTGCCAGCAGCTCCCGGACAGGGTATATGAACACTGAAGCTTTCTTT
CDR3: CASSSRTGYMNTEAFF
size: many
D: TRBD1
J: TRBJ1-1
V: TRBV7-9

DNA: TGCGCCAGCAGCCCCTCGACGAAGCAAGAGACCCAGTACTTC
CDR3: CASSPSTKQETQYF
size: many
D: .
J: TRBJ2-5
V: TRBV4-3

DNA: TGTGCCAGCAGCCAAGATCAGGGCGGGAGGCACCACGAGCAGTACTTC
CDR3: CASSQDQGGRHHEQYF
size: many
D: TRBD2
J: TRBJ2-7
V: TRBV3-1

DNA: TGTGCCAGCAGCTTAGCAAGTCCAGGGGAAGCTTTCTTT
CDR3: CASSLASPGEAFF
size: .
D: .
J: TRBJ1-1
V: TRBV7-2

DNA: TGCGCCAGCAGCCAAGATTCAGCGGGAGGCCTGGGGGAGCAGTACTTC
CDR3: CASSQDSAGGLGEQYF
size: many
D: TRBD2
J: TRBJ2-7
V: TRBV4-3

DNA: TGCAGCGTTGTAAGACTAGCGGGAGTTGACCAGTACTTC
CDR3: CSVVRLAGVDQYF
size: many
D: TRBD2
J: TRBJ2-5
V: TRBV29-1

DNA: TGTGCCAGCAGTACGAATACAGGGGGTTTAACTGAAGCTTTCTTT
CDR3: CASSTNTGGLTEAFF
size: .
D: TRBD1
J: TRBJ1-1
V: TRBV11-1

DNA: TGCGCCAGCAGCGCAGGGGGAAGCACAGATACGCAGTATTTT
CDR3: CASSAGGSTDTQYF
size: many
D: TRBD1
J: TRBJ2-3
V: TRBV5-1

DNA: TGTGCCAGCAGTGTTGGTGTGAACACTGAAGCTTTCTTT
CDR3: CASSVGVNTEAFF
size: .
D: .
J: TRBJ1-1
V: TRBV27

DNA: TGTGCCAGCAGGGGCACAGGGGGTTTGACCGGGGAGCTGTTTTTT
CDR3: CASRGTGGLTGELFF
size: .
D: TRBD1
J: TRBJ2-2
V: TRBV6-2/TRBV6-3

DNA: TGTGCCAGCAGCAAAGATAGCGGCGAAGGGCATTACAATGAGCAGTTCTTC
CDR3: CASSKDSGEGHYNEQFF
size: .
D: .
J: TRBJ2-1
V: TRBV21-1

DNA: TGTGCCAGCAGCTTAGAGGATTGGGGGAAGTACAATGAGCAGTTCTTC
CDR3: CASSLEDWGKYNEQFF
size: .
D: .
J: TRBJ2-1
V: TRBV11-2

DNA: TGTGCCAGCAGTTTATGGGGACAGGAAGATTATAGCAATCAGCCCCAGCATTTT
CDR3: CASSLWGQEDYSNQPQHF
size: many
D: TRBD1
J: TRBJ1-5
V: TRBV28

DNA: TGCAGTGCTAGCCCGAGAGATACGCAGTATTTT
CDR3: CSASPRDTQYF
size: many
D: .
J: TRBJ2-3
V: TRBV20-1

DNA: TGTGCCAGCAGTTCTATAGCGGGAGGGCCCGGGGCCAACGTCCTGACTTTC
CDR3: CASSSIAGGPGANVLTF
size: .
D: TRBD2
J: TRBJ2-6
V: TRBV27

DNA: TGTGCCAGCAGTTTATCGTGGCCGAGCTCCTACAATGAGCAGTTCTTC
CDR3: CASSLSWPSSYNEQFF
size: .
D: .
J: TRBJ2-1
V: TRBV27

DNA: TGTGCCAGCAGTGAGTCGGGACTAGCGAACACCGGGGAGCTGTTTTTT
CDR3: CASSESGLANTGELFF
size: many
D: TRBD2
J: TRBJ2-2
V: TRBV25-1

DNA: TGCAGTGCAATAAGAGGAGGGATGTATGGCTACACCTTC
CDR3: CSAIRGGMYGYTF
size: few
D: .
J: TRBJ1-2
V: TRBV20-1

DNA: TGTGCTAGTGCCGTGGGGGCTAGCGGAGAAGAGACCCAGTACTTC
CDR3: CASAVGASGEETQYF
size: few
D: .
J: TRBJ2-5
V: TRBV12-5

DNA: TGTGCCAGCAGTTTTACCGACCGTTCCTACAATGAGCAGTTCTTC
CDR3: CASSFTDRSYNEQFF
size: few
D: .
J: TRBJ2-1
V: TRBV7-9

DNA: TGTGCCAGCAGCTTAGTGAGAGCAGGCTACAATGAGCAGTTCTTC
CDR3: CASSLVRAGYNEQFF
size: many
D: .
J: TRBJ2-1
V: TRBV7-9

DNA: TGTGCCAGCAGCGTAAACAGCGGGAGGCCCCTCGAGCAGTACTTC
CDR3: CASSVNSGRPLEQYF
size: many
D: TRBD2
J: TRBJ2-7
V: TRBV9

DNA: TGTGCCAGCAGCCCAACTTTGGGACCGAAAGGGTTTTACAATGAGCAGTTCTTC
CDR3: CASSPTLGPKGFYNEQFF
size: many
D: .
J: TRBJ2-1
V: TRBV7-6

DNA: TGTGCCAGCAGCCAGGGTCGGACCTACGAGCAGTACTTC
CDR3: CASSQGRTYEQYF
size: many
D: .
J: TRBJ2-7
V: TRBV14

DNA: TGCAGCGCCGCAAGGGAAACAGATACGCAGTATTTT
CDR3: CSAARETDTQYF
size: .
D: .
J: TRBJ2-3
V: TRBV29-1

DNA: TGTGCCTGGAGTGTTAGGACAGATACGCAGTATTTT
CDR3: CAWSVRTDTQYF
size: many
D: .
J: TRBJ2-3
V: TRBV30

DNA: TGTGCCAGCAGTTCCCTAGGCCGTAGCACAGATACGCAGTATTTT
CDR3: CASSSLGRSTDTQYF
size: many
D: .
J: TRBJ2-3
V: TRBV6-2/TRBV6-3

DNA: TGCAGTGCTAGAGTAAGGGGACTAGCGGGACCCAATGAGCAGTTCTTC
CDR3: CSARVRGLAGPNEQFF
size: many
D: TRBD2
J: TRBJ2-1
V: TRBV20-1

DNA: TGTGCCAGCAATCTGGGGGGACTAGCTGGGTCCTACGAGCAGTACTTC
CDR3: CASNLGGLAGSYEQYF
size: .
D: TRBD2
J: TRBJ2-7
V: TRBV5-4

DNA: TGCAGTGCTAGGCGTGGTGCCACAGATACGCAGTATTTT
CDR3: CSARRGATDTQYF
size: many
D: .
J: TRBJ2-3
V: TRBV20-1

DNA: TGTGCCAGCAGCTCCATCGGGGGGGGCGACGAGCAGTACTTC
CDR3: CASSSIGGGDEQYF
size: few
D: TRBD2
J: TRBJ2-7
V: TRBV7-2

DNA: TGCAGCGTTGACGGGCTCGTAGGGACTTTTACCTACGAGCAGTACTTC
CDR3: CSVDGLVGTFTYEQYF
size: many
D: .
J: TRBJ2-7
V: TRBV29-1

DNA: TGTGCCAGCAGCTTCAATCCCTGGGGGGGGAGCTCCTACAATGAGCAGTTCTTC
CDR3: CASSFNPWGGSSYNEQFF
size: many
D: TRBD2
J: TRBJ2-1
V: TRBV7-9